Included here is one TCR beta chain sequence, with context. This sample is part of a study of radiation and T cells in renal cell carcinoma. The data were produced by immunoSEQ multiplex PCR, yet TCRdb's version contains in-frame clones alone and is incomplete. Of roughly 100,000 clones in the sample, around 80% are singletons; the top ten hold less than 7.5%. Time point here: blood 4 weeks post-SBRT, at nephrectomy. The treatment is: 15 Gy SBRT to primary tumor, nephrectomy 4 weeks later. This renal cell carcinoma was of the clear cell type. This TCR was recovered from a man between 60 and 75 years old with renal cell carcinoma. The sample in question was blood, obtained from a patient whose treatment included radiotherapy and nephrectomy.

CDR3 residues: CASSFEVGGRTNYGYTF. As DNA, the CDR3 is TGTGCCAGCAGCTTCGAGGTTGGGGGGCGGACTAACTATGGCTACACCTTC. The chain couples TRBV5-4 to TRBJ1-2; D is perhaps TRBD1 (6 bases). Germline V gene lookup returns CDR1 SGHNT and CDR2 YYREEE (reference sequence). This CDR3 spans 17 amino acids. Deletions cut 2 bases from V and 0 bases from J, with 17 bases between. Based on the CDR3 plus reference TRBV5-4 and TRBJ1-2, the full variable domain is ETGVTQSPTHLIKTRGQQVTLRCSSQSGHNTVSWYQQALGQGPQFIFQYYREEENGRGNFPPRFSGLQFPNYSSELNVNALELDDSALYLCASSFEVGGRTNYGYTFGSGTRLTVV.